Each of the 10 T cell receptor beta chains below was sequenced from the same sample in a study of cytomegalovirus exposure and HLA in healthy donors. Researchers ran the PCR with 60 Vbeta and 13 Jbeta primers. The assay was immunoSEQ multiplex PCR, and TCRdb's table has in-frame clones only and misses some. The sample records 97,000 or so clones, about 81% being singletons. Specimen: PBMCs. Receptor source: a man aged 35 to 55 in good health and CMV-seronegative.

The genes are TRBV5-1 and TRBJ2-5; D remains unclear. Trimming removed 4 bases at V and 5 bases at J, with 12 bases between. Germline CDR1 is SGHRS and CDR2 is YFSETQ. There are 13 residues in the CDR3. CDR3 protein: CASSPSYSETQYF. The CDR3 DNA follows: TGCGCCAGCAGCCCCTCCTATTCCGAGACCCAGTACTTC.

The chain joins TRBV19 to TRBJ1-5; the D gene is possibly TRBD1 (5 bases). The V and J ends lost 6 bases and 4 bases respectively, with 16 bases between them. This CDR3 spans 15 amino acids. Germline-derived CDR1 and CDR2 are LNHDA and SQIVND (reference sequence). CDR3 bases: TGTGCCAGTAGGGAGGAGGGGACCTTAAATCAGCCCCAGCATTTT. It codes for CASREEGTLNQPQHF. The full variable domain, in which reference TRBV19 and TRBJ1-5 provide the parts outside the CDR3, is DGGITQSPKYLFRKEGQNVTLSCEQNLNHDAMYWYRQDPGQGLRLIYYSQIVNDFQKGDIAEGYSVSREKKESFPLTVTSAQKNPTAFYLCASREEGTLNQPQHFGDGTRLSIL.

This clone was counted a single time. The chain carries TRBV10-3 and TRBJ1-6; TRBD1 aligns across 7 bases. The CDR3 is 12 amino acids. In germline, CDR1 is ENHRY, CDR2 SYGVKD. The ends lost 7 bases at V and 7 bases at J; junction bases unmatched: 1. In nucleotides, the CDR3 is TGTGCCATCAAACAGGGGAATTCACCCCTCCACTTT. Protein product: CAIKQGNSPLHF.

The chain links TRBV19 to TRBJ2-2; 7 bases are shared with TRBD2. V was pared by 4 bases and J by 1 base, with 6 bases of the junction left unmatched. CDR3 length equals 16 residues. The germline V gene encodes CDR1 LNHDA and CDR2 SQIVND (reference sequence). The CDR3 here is CASSRLSGVNTGELFF. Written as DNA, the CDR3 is TGTGCCAGTAGTAGACTGAGCGGGGTGAACACCGGGGAGCTGTTTTTT.

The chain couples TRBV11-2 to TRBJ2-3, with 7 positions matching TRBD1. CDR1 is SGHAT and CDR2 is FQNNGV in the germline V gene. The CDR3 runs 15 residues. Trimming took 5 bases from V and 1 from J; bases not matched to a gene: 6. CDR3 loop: CASSLTGSGTDTQYF. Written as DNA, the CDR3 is TGTGCCAGCAGCCTGACAGGGTCGGGCACAGATACGCAGTATTTT.

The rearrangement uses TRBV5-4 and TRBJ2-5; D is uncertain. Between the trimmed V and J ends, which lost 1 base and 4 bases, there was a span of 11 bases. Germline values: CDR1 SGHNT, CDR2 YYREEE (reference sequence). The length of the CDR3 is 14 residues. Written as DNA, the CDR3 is TGTGCCAGCAGCTTGTGGGCGAAACGAGAGACCCAGTACTTC. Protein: CASSLWAKRETQYF.

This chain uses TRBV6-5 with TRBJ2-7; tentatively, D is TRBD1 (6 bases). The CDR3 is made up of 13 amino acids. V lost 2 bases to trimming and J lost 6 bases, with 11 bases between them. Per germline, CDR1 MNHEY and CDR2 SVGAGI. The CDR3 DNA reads TGTGCCAGCAGTTACACAGGGCTCCGCGAGCAGTACTTC. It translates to CASSYTGLREQYF.

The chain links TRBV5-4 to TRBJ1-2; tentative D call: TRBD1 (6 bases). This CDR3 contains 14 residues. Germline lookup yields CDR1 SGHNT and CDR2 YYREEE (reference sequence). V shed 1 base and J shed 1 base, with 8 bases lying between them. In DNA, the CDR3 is TGTGCCAGCAGCTTGCAGGGGCTTAACTATGGCTACACCTTC. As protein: CASSLQGLNYGYTF.

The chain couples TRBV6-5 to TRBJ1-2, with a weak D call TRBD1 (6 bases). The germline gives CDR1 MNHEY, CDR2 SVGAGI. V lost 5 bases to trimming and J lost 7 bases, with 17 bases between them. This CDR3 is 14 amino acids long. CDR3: CASSLVGGLVGYTF. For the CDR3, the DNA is TGTGCCAGCAGTCTGGTCGGGGGGCTTGTTGGCTACACCTTC.

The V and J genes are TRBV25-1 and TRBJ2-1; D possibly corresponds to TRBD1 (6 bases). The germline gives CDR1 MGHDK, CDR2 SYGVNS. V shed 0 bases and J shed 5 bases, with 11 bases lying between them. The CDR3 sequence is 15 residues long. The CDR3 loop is CASSEYGQFDNEQFF. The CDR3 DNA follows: TGTGCCAGCAGTGAATACGGACAGTTCGACAATGAGCAGTTCTTC.